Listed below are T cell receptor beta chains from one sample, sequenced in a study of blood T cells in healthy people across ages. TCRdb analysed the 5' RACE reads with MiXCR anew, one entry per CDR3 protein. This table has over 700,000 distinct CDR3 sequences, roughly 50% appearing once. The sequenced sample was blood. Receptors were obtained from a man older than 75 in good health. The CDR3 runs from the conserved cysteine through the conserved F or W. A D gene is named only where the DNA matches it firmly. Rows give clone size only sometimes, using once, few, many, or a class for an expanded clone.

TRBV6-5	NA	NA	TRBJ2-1	TGTGCCAGCAGGAGGAGGGCCTACAATGAGCAGTTCTTC	CASRRRAYNEQFF
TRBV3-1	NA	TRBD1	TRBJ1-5	TGTGCCAGCAGCCACTCGGACAGGGTGAGCAATCAGCCCCAGCATTTT	CASSHSDRVSNQPQHF
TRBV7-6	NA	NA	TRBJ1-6	TGTGCCAGCAGCTTATTCAGCAGGCCGTCAAATTCACCCCTCCACTTT	CASSLFSRPSNSPLHF
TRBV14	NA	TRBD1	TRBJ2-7	TGTGCCAGCAGCACCGGGACAGGCTACGAGCAGTACTTC	CASSTGTGYEQYF
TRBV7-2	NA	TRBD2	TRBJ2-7	TGTGCCAGCAGCGGCCTAGCGGCCTACAATGAGCAGTACTTC	CASSGLAAYNEQYF
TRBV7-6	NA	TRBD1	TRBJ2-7	TGTGCCAGCAGCTTAGGGGGACAGCGCTACGAGCAGTACTTC	CASSLGGQRYEQYF
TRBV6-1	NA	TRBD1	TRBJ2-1	TGTGCCAGCACAGGGGGGTTCTTC	CASTGGFF
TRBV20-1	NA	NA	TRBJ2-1	TGCAGTGCTAGATGGCTTGGGGGAGGACGCTACAATGAGCAGTTCTTC	CSARWLGGGRYNEQFF
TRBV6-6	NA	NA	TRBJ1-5	TGTGCCAGCAGTGGCCGTGAAGCTCCTAATCAGCCCCAGCATTTT	CASSGREAPNQPQHF
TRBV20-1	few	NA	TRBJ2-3	TGCAGTGCTGACCCGACTAAACGCACAGATACGCAGTATTTT	CSADPTKRTDTQYF
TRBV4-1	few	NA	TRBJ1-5	TGCGCCAGCAGCCAAGTTGAAGGGTTTCAGCCCCAGCATTTT	CASSQVEGFQPQHF
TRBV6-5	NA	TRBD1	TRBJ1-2	TGTGCCAGCAGTTCCCCGGGACAGGGTTTATTCGGGAGAGGCTACACCTTC	CASSSPGQGLFGRGYTF
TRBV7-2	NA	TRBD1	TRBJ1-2	TGTGCCAGCAGCTCTTCCGGTGGGGGACAGGGCTTGGGTGGCTACACCTTC	CASSSSGGGQGLGGYTF
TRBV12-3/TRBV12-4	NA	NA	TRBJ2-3	TGTGCCAGCAGCCAGGGGAAGGCAGATACGCAGTATTTT	CASSQGKADTQYF
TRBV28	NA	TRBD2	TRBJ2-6	TGTGCCAGCAGCTCCGGGACTAGCGGGTTCTCTGGGGCCAACGTCCTGACTTTC	CASSSGTSGFSGANVLTF
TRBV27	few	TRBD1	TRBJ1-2	TGTGCCAGCAGTCCGACAGGGGTGGTTCGCGCGGACTATGGCTACACCTTC	CASSPTGVVRADYGYTF
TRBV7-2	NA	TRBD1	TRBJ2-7	TGTGCCAGCAGCTTAAACAGGGGTAGATACGAGCAGTACTTC	CASSLNRGRYEQYF
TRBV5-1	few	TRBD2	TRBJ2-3	TGCGCCAGCAGCGGTGGACTAGCGGGAGGTCCCAGGTACGCGTATTTT	CASSGGLAGGPRYAYF
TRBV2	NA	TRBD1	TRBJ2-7	TGTGCCAGCAGGGACAGGGGGGGGATAGACGAGCAGTACTTC	CASRDRGGIDEQYF
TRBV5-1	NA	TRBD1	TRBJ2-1	TGCGCCAGCAGCTTCGCCCCGGGACAGCAAAACAATGAGCAGTTCTTC	CASSFAPGQQNNEQFF
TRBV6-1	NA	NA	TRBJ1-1	TGTGCCAGCAGGACAGCCTCGAACACTGAAGCTTTCTTT	CASRTASNTEAFF
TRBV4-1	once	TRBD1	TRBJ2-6	TGCGCCAGCAGCCAAGCGCCGGGACAGCTAAGGGGGGCCAACGTCCTGACTTTC	CASSQAPGQLRGANVLTF
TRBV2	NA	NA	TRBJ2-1	TGTGCCAGCAGTGAACTAGGACTTATTGAGCAGTTCTTC	CASSELGLIEQFF
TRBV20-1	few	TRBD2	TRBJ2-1	TGCAGTGCTACCATAGCAGGGACTAGCGGACGAAATGAGCAGTTCTTC	CSATIAGTSGRNEQFF
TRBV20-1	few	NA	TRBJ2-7	TGCAGTGCAAAACAGGGGGGGAGCTCCTACGAGCAGTACTTC	CSAKQGGSSYEQYF
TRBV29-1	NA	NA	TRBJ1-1	TGCAGCGTTCAAGGGGGTTCAGGTAACACTGAAGCTTTCTTT	CSVQGGSGNTEAFF
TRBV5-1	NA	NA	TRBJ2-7	TGCGCCAGCAGTCAAGGAGTTCAACTCTACGAGCAGTACTTC	CASSQGVQLYEQYF
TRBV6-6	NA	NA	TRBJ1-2	TGTGCCAGCAAGATGAGGGAGGCGGGGAATGGCTACACCTTC	CASKMREAGNGYTF
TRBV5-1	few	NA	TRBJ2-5	TGCGCCAGCAGCTCAACTGGGACCGTACAAGAGACCCAGTACTTC	CASSSTGTVQETQYF
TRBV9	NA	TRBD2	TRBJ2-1	TGTGCCAGCAGCAGTCCTAGCGGGCGCAAGCAGTTCTTC	CASSSPSGRKQFF
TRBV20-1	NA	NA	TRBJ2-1	TGCAGTGCGCGGGGACTGGCGATCTACAATGAGCAGTTCTTC	CSARGLAIYNEQFF
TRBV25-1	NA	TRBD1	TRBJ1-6	TGTGCCAGCAGTGAAAACAGGGGGAATAATTCACCCCTCCACTTT	CASSENRGNNSPLHF
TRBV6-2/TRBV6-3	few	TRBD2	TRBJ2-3	TGTGCCAGCAAACTAGCGGGAGAAGATACGCAGTATTTT	CASKLAGEDTQYF
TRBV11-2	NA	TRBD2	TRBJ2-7	TGTGCCAGCATCCCTGGGGGACTAGCTCCCTCCGAGCAGTACTTC	CASIPGGLAPSEQYF
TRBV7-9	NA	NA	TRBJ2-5	TGTGCCAGCAGCTTAAAAAAGGCGGGAGAGACCCAGTACTTC	CASSLKKAGETQYF
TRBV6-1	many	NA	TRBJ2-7	TGTGCCAGCAGTGTTGCGGGGACCTACGAGCAGTACTTC	CASSVAGTYEQYF